Shown below are 28 T cell receptor beta chains from a single sample sequenced in a study of neurological immune-mediated disorders. TCRdb processed the 5' RACE reads anew with MiXCR; each CDR3 protein has one entry. This repertoire shows 39,000 or so distinct CDR3 sequences, roughly 4.8% found once; its top ten account for roughly 9%. The sequenced sample was CD4+ T cells from blood. These receptors were obtained from a man aged 18 to 30 in good health.

This clonotype was seen repeatedly, ten times or more. This chain joins TRBV25-1 and TRBJ1-4; 9 positions agree with TRBD1. In germline, CDR1 is MGHDK, CDR2 SYGVNS. V gave up 3 bases and J gave up 7 bases; unmatched junction bases: 6. The CDR3 covers 15 residues. For the CDR3, the DNA is TGTGCCAGCAGTGATGGGAGACAGGGGGGTGAAAAACTGTTTTTT. It yields the protein CASSDGRQGGEKLFF. Supplemented by reference TRBV25-1 and TRBJ1-4, the full variable domain reads EADIYQTPRYLVIGTGKKITLECSQTMGHDKMYWYQQDPGMELHLIHYSYGVNSTEKGDLSSESTVSRIRTEHFPLTLESARPSHTSQYLCASSDGRQGGEKLFFGSGTQLSVL.

This clonotype was seen ten or more times. This chain connects TRBV7-6 to TRBJ1-1; unclear D gene. CDR3 length: 13 residues. Germline assignment: CDR1 SGHVS and CDR2 FNYEAQ. Between the trimmed V and J ends, which lost 2 bases and 4 bases, there was a span of 8 bases. The CDR3 region is CASSLQQVTEAFF. The CDR3 DNA reads as TGTGCCAGCAGCTTACAGCAGGTCACTGAAGCTTTCTTT.

This clonotype showed up many times. The chain has TRBV5-1 and TRBJ2-7; TRBD1 aligns across 11 bases. Per germline, CDR1 SGHRS and CDR2 YFSETQ. V lost 2 bases to trimming and J lost 2 bases; unmatched junction nucleotides: 3. The CDR3 consists of 15 residues. CDR3 loop: CASSFGTGGTYEQYF. For the CDR3, the DNA is TGCGCCAGCAGCTTTGGGACAGGGGGGACCTACGAGCAGTACTTC.

This clonotype has at least ten counts. The chain links TRBV20-1 to TRBJ1-6, with D maybe TRBD1 (5 bases). The CDR3 contains 13 residues. Germline V lookup: CDR1 DFQATT, CDR2 SNEGSKA (reference sequence). Trimming took 6 bases from V and 6 from J, leaving 12 bases between them. CDR3 DNA: TGCAGTGCGCCCAGGGAGAGTAATTCACCCCTCCACTTT. This gives the protein CSAPRESNSPLHF.

Many counts were recorded for this clonotype. The chain is built from TRBV10-3 and TRBJ2-7, with D perhaps matching TRBD2 (5 bases). The CDR3 has 18 amino acids. Trimming took 0 bases from V and 7 from J, leaving 25 bases between them. From germline, CDR1 is ENHRY and CDR2 SYGVKD. The CDR3: CAISESSGPSEVSREQYF. CDR3 coding DNA: TGTGCCATCAGTGAGTCTTCTGGCCCATCGGAGGTGTCCCGAGAGCAGTACTTC.

This clonotype has at least ten counts. The J gene is TRBJ2-5, the V gene TRBV3-1; D is perhaps TRBD2 (6 bases). The CDR3 totals 16 residues. CDR1 and CDR2 (germline): LGHDT, YNNKEL (reference sequence). With 1 base removed from V and 0 bases from J, the gap between germline ends came to 12 bases. The CDR3, as DNA: TGTGCCAGCAGCCAAGCGGGGGTGCTTGACCAAGAGACCCAGTACTTC. Its translation: CASSQAGVLDQETQYF.

There are many counts of this clonotype. This chain uses TRBV5-1 with TRBJ2-1; D is possibly TRBD2 (5 bases). CDR3 size: 13 residues. From germline, CDR1 is SGHRS and CDR2 YFSETQ. Trimming removed 0 bases at V and 4 bases at J, with 5 bases between. DNA of the CDR3: TGCGCCAGCAGCTTGGGGGAGTACAATGAGCAGTTCTTC. This codes for CASSLGEYNEQFF.

This clonotype was counted ten times or more. The chain recombines TRBV7-9 with TRBJ2-3; D is possibly TRBD1 (6 bases). The germline V gene has CDR1 SEHNR and CDR2 FQNEAQ (reference sequence). The V end lost 6 bases, the J end lost 2 bases, and 9 bases lay between the germline ends. The length of the CDR3 is 13 residues. The CDR3 nucleotides read TGTGCCAGCAGTCGGGACATCACAGATACGCAGTATTTT. Residues: CASSRDITDTQYF.

This clonotype was found many times. V gene TRBV7-6 combines with J gene TRBJ2-5; TRBD2 agrees at 9 bases. The CDR3 covers 17 residues. V gave up 11 bases and J gave up 2 bases; unmatched junction bases: 18. CDR1 and CDR2 from the germline V gene are SGHVS and FNYEAQ. CDR3 DNA sequence: TGTGCCTTCGGACAAATTAAGCGGGAGGATCATCAAGAGACCCAGTACTTC. Residues: CAFGQIKREDHQETQYF.

This clonotype appeared many times. V usage is TRBV5-1 and J usage is TRBJ1-1; TRBD1 is a possible D gene (6 bases). Germline V gives CDR1 SGHRS, CDR2 YFSETQ. This CDR3 contains 13 residues. V was cut by 4 bases and J by 0 bases, with 7 bases left in between. In DNA, the CDR3 is TGCGCCAGCAGCGGACAGATGAACACTGAAGCTTTCTTT. Amino acids: CASSGQMNTEAFF.

Written as DNA, the CDR3 is TGTGCCAGCAGCCCACTACGTTCTATGGGCACCGGGGAGCTGTTTTTT. The encoded protein is CASSPLRSMGTGELFF. The V call is TRBV7-6, the J call TRBJ2-2; no definite D call. This CDR3 spans 16 amino acids. V dropped 5 bases and J dropped 4 bases, with 17 bases sitting between them. In germline, CDR1 is SGHVS, CDR2 FNYEAQ.

This clonotype was seen ten or more times. This chain uses TRBV5-1 with TRBJ1-2; the match to TRBD1 covers 8 bases. This CDR3 contains 16 residues. In germline, CDR1 is SGHRS, CDR2 YFSETQ. Germline trimming cut 3 bases from V and 2 bases from J; bases unmatched to any gene: 9. This chain's CDR3 is CASSSGQGPKNYGYTF. CDR3 nucleotides: TGCGCCAGCAGCTCCGGACAGGGCCCCAAAAACTATGGCTACACCTTC.

The table lists this clonotype with many counts. V is TRBV10-3 and J is TRBJ2-7; D is ambiguous. Trimming took off 7 bases at V and 0 bases at J, with 10 bases between the two ends. CDR1 and CDR2 (germline): ENHRY, SYGVKD. The CDR3 is 13 amino acids. The CDR3 is CAIKGAVSYEQYF. The CDR3, as DNA: TGTGCCATCAAAGGAGCCGTCTCCTACGAGCAGTACTTC.

Worth noting for this clonotype: This may be a read error, as it is one base from a much larger clone. The chain couples TRBV18 to TRBJ2-7; 9 bases are shared with TRBD1. Germline loops: CDR1 KGHSH, CDR2 LQKENI. V lost 4 bases and J lost 2; bases outside the gene matches: 9. The CDR3 covers 16 residues. This chain's CDR3 is CASSHPGGTGTYEQYF. The CDR3 nucleotides are TGTGCCAGCTCACACCCCGGGGGGACAGGGACCTACGAGCAGTACTTC. The entire variable domain, with the rest obtained from reference TRBV18 and TRBJ2-7, is as follows: NAGVMQNPRHLVRRRGQEARLRCSPMKGHSHVYWYRQLPEEGLKFMVYLQKENIIDESGMPKERFSAEFPKEGPSILRIQQVVRGDSAAYFCASSHPGGTGTYEQYFGPGTRLTVT.

This clonotype was counted at least ten times. The rearrangement uses TRBV6-2 or TRBV6-3 and TRBJ1-1; D possibly corresponds to TRBD1 (5 bases). The ends were cut back, 4 bases at V and 1 base at J, with 10 bases in the middle. Germline CDR1 is MNHEY and CDR2 is SVGEGT. The CDR3 runs 14 residues. In DNA, the CDR3 is TGTGCCAGCAGTTCCCAGGGAGGGAACACTGAAGCTTTCTTT. It encodes CASSSQGGNTEAFF.

This clonotype has ten or more counts. The J gene is TRBJ1-2, the V gene TRBV7-2, with D perhaps TRBD1 (6 bases). The germline V gene encodes CDR1 SGHTA and CDR2 FQGNSA. Trimming pared 5 bases from V and 7 bases from J, leaving 11 bases between. The CDR3 spans 12 residues. The CDR3 reads CASSTSGVGYTF. The CDR3, as DNA: TGTGCCAGCAGCACTTCAGGGGTTGGCTACACCTTC.

Many counts were recorded for this clonotype. The rearrangement uses TRBV6-5 and TRBJ2-5, with D uncertain. The CDR3 runs to 13 residues. Trimming shortened V by 2 bases and J by 1 base, and 5 bases separated the two germline ends. Per the germline V gene, CDR1 is MNHEY and CDR2 is SVGAGI. CDR3 DNA sequence: TGTGCCAGCAGTTACGGGGTCCAAGAGACCCAGTACTTC. Translated, it gives CASSYGVQETQYF.

This clonotype was counted ten times or more. The chain joins TRBV9 to TRBJ2-7; D gene uncertain. CDR1 and CDR2 from the germline V gene are SGDLS and YYNGEE. This CDR3 is built from 11 residues. V gave up 3 bases and J gave up 6 bases, with 7 bases separating them. The CDR3 spells CASSGAGEQYF. The CDR3 DNA reads as TGTGCCAGCAGCGGTGCTGGCGAGCAGTACTTC.

This clonotype was observed many times. The chain uses TRBV5-1 and TRBJ2-1; D is tentatively TRBD1 or TRBD2 (5 bases each). Trimming stripped 1 base from V and 12 bases from J, with 11 bases between. The length of the CDR3 is 12 residues. Looked up from germline, CDR1 is SGHRS and CDR2 is YFSETQ. CDR3 in amino acids: CASSLLGEPQFF. As DNA, the CDR3 is TGCGCCAGCAGCTTGTTGGGGGAGCCGCAGTTCTTC.

This clonotype was recorded many times. The chain carries TRBV20-1 and TRBJ1-5, with D uncertain. CDR1 is DFQATT, CDR2 SNEGSKA, per germline (reference sequence). The CDR3 consists of 12 residues. Trimming shortened V by 4 bases and J by 3 bases, and 7 bases separated the two germline ends. In DNA form, the CDR3 reads TGCAGTGCTACCGGGCCCAATCAGCCCCAGCATTTT. Its translation is CSATGPNQPQHF.

The sample holds many counts of this clonotype. The chain employs TRBV20-1 and TRBJ1-3; D not resolved. Germline CDR1 reads DFQATT; CDR2 reads SNEGSKA (reference sequence). This CDR3 is 13 amino acids long. The V gene lost 3 bases and the J gene lost 0 bases, with 6 bases spanning the gap. Written as DNA, the CDR3 is TGCAGTGCTAGGGACGTCTCTGGAAACACCATATATTTT. Translated, it gives CSARDVSGNTIYF.

This clonotype was picked up many times. The chain links TRBV18 to TRBJ1-1; the D is unclear. From germline, CDR1 is KGHSH and CDR2 LQKENI. Trimming removed 4 bases at V and 0 bases at J, with 6 bases between. This CDR3 is 13 amino acids long. The CDR3 coding sequence is TGTGCCAGCTCACTAACTATGAACACTGAAGCTTTCTTT. This translates into CASSLTMNTEAFF.

This clonotype was recorded at least ten times. The junction differs from germline at one of its ends, possibly a read error. The chain carries TRBV7-7 and TRBJ2-5, with D possibly being TRBD2 (5 bases). Germline V gives CDR1 SSHAT, CDR2 FNYEAQ (reference sequence). The CDR3 spans 13 residues. DNA of the CDR3: TGTGCTAGCAGCTTAGCGCCTCAAGAGACCCAGTACTTC. Amino acids: CASSLAPQETQYF.

Comment on this clonotype: The CDR3 ends on some other residue instead of the conserved phenylalanine or tryptophan, so this is likely a read error. The rearrangement links TRBV29-1 to TRBJ2-7, with 9 bases identical to TRBD1. CDR1 is SQVTM, CDR2 ANQGSEA, per germline. Germline trimming cut 6 bases from V and 2 bases from J; bases unmatched to any gene: 8. The CDR3 contains 14 residues. The CDR3 loop is CSVIRDRVPYEQYL. The CDR3 DNA reads TGCAGCGTGATCCGGGACAGGGTGCCCTACGAGCAGTACTTA.

This clonotype was detected ten times or more. The gene calls are TRBV2 and TRBJ2-5, with unresolved D. Germline lookup yields CDR1 SNHLY and CDR2 FYNNEI. The CDR3 loop spans 12 amino acids. Trimming stripped 4 bases from V and 3 bases from J, with 6 bases between. The CDR3, as DNA: TGTGCCAGCAGTGTAGTCGAAGAGACCCAGTACTTC. This sequence encodes CASSVVEETQYF.

This clonotype has a count of ten or more. The V and J genes are TRBV29-1 and TRBJ1-2; TRBD1 matches 7 bases. CDR1 is SQVTM, CDR2 ANQGSEA, per germline. Trimming took 7 bases from V and 3 from J; bases not matched to a gene: 8. The CDR3 consists of 13 residues. The CDR3 DNA follows: TGCAGCGGTAGACAGGGCAACGACTATGGCTACACCTTC. Its translation: CSGRQGNDYGYTF.

This clonotype was counted many times. The chain employs TRBV12-3 or TRBV12-4 and TRBJ1-1, with D uncertain. V was clipped by 4 bases and J by 0 bases, with 9 bases between them. This CDR3 comprises 14 residues. DNA of the CDR3: TGTGCCAGCAGTTACCCCGGAATGAACACTGAAGCTTTCTTT. Its translation: CASSYPGMNTEAFF.

This clonotype came up many times. V gene TRBV7-2 combines with J gene TRBJ1-6; weak D call: TRBD1 (5 bases). This CDR3 spans 15 amino acids. Germline lookup yields CDR1 SGHTA and CDR2 FQGNSA. The V end was cut by 1 base, the J end by 7 bases, with 11 bases between. The CDR3 region is CASSLGQRTNSPLHF. The CDR3 bases are TGTGCCAGCAGCTTAGGACAGAGAACCAATTCACCCCTCCACTTT.